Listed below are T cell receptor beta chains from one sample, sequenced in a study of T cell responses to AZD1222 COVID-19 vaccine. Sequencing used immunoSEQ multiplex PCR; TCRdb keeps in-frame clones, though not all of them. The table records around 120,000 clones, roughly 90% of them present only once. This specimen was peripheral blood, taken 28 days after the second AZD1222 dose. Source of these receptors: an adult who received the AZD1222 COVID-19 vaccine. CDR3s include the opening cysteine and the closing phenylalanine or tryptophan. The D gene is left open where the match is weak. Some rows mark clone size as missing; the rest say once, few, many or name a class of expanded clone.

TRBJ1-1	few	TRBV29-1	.	CSVRRDENTEAFF	TGCAGCGTACGCAGGGACGAGAACACTGAAGCTTTCTTT
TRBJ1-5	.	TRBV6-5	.	CASGSDQPQHF	TGTGCCAGCGGCTCTGATCAGCCCCAGCATTTT
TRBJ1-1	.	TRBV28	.	CASIWGTEAFF	TGTGCCAGCATTTGGGGAACTGAAGCTTTCTTT
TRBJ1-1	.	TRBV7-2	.	CASSLGRGNTEAFF	TGTGCCAGCAGCTTAGGCAGGGGAAACACTGAAGCTTTCTTT
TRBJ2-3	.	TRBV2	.	CAIIVGGATDTQYF	TGTGCCATCATTGTGGGCGGGGCCACAGATACGCAGTATTTT
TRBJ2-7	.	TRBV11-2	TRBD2	CASSLGRLAGPYEQYF	TGTGCCAGCAGCTTAGGTAGACTAGCGGGACCCTACGAGCAGTACTTC
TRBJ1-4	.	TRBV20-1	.	CSASQNPNEKLFF	TGCAGTGCTAGTCAGAACCCTAATGAAAAACTGTTTTTT
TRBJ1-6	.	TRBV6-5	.	CASRPQGGSPLHF	TGTGCCAGCAGGCCCCAGGGCGGCTCACCCCTCCACTTT
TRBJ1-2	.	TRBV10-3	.	CAISDDSNYGYTF	TGTGCCATCAGTGACGACAGTAACTATGGCTACACCTTC
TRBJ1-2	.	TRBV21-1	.	CASSNSAREGYGYTF	TGTGCCAGCAGCAATTCTGCCAGGGAGGGCTATGGCTACACCTTC
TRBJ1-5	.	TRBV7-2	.	CASSLNIGGQPQHF	TGTGCCAGCAGCTTAAACATAGGAGGTCAGCCCCAGCATTTT
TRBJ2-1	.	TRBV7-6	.	CASSPHREPVRSYNEQFF	TGTGCCAGCAGCCCCCACCGCGAACCAGTGAGGTCCTACAATGAGCAGTTCTTC
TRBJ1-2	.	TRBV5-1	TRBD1	CASSSERDRVAGYTF	TGCGCCAGCAGCTCAGAGCGGGACAGGGTTGCTGGCTACACCTTC
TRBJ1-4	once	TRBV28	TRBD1	CASSLETYRGSNEKLFF	TGTGCCAGCAGTTTAGAAACATACAGGGGTTCTAATGAAAAACTGTTTTTT
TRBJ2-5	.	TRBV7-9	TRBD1	CASSLGQGQETQYF	TGTGCCAGCAGCTTAGGACAGGGACAAGAGACCCAGTACTTC
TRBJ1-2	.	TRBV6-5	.	CATLALYGYTF	TGTGCCACCTTGGCACTCTATGGCTACACCTTC
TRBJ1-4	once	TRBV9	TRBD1	CASSSRTGGNEKLFF	TGTGCCAGCAGCTCCCGGACAGGGGGTAATGAAAAACTGTTTTTT
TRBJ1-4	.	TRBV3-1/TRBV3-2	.	CASSFRATNEKLFF	TGTGCCAGCAGCTTCAGAGCAACTAATGAAAAACTGTTTTTT
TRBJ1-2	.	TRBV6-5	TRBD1	CASSTLGTGNYGYTF	TGTGCCAGCAGCACCCTGGGGACAGGGAACTATGGCTACACCTTC
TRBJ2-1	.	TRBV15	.	CATSRGQRSTYNEQFF	TGTGCCACCAGCAGAGGGCAGCGATCGACCTACAATGAGCAGTTCTTC
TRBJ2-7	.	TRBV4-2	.	CASSQGRDSEQYF	TGTGCCAGCAGCCAAGGCCGGGACTCCGAGCAGTACTTC
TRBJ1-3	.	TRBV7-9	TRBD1	CASSLVLTGGTYSGNTIYF	TGTGCCAGCAGCTTAGTACTGACAGGGGGCACCTACTCTGGAAACACCATATATTTT
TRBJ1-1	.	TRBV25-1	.	CATQWNTEAFF	TGTGCCACCCAATGGAACACTGAAGCTTTCTTT
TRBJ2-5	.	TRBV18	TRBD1	CASSTGGEETQYF	TGTGCCAGCTCAACAGGGGGCGAAGAGACCCAGTACTTC
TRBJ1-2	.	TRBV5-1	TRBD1	CASSLTPGQGALSNGYTF	TGCGCCAGCAGCTTAACCCCGGGACAGGGGGCGCTTAGCAATGGCTACACCTTC
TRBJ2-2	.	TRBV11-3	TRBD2	CASSPGLAGSGELFF	TGTGCCAGCAGCCCCGGACTAGCGGGATCCGGGGAGCTGTTTTTT
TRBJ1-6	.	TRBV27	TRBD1	CASRIGTVFSPLHF	TGTGCCAGCAGGATCGGGACAGTTTTCTCACCCCTCCACTTT
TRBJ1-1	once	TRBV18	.	CASSLRTEVNTEAFF	TGTGCCAGCTCCCTAAGAACCGAAGTGAACACTGAAGCTTTCTTT
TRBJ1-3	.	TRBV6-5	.	CASRTTGNTIYF	TGTGCCAGCAGGACGACTGGAAACACCATATATTTT
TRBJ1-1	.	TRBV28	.	CASTRRRGVNTEAFF	TGTGCCAGCACTCGACGTAGGGGGGTGAACACTGAAGCTTTCTTT
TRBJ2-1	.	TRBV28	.	CASSRWDTTGWFF	TGTGCCAGCAGTCGTTGGGACACCACCGGATGGTTCTTC
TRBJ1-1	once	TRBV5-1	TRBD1	CASSRGTELGTEAFF	TGCGCCAGCAGCCGGGGGACAGAATTAGGCACTGAAGCTTTCTTT
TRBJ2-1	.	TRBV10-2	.	CASIGLASDEQFF	TGCGCCAGCATAGGGCTAGCGAGTGATGAGCAGTTCTTC